This T cell receptor beta chain emerged from a study of blood T cell repertoires in COVID-19. Study at large: Samples came from the United States, Italy and Spain, spanning acute and convalescent COVID-19.

Original handling: Counts of nucleated cells, estimated from reference gene primer amplification, were obtained. Repertoires were generated with immunoSEQ multiplex PCR, while TCRdb's copy carries only in-frame clones and drops some. For V, J and clone size, that table is used; D and trimming come from the DNA. Of 350,000 to 450,000 clones listed, 85% to 90% are singletons. Participant age was roughly 18 to 95 years, and participants resided in roughly 25 US areas. Cohort 3 recovered donors had two negative PCRs, clearance, or symptom resolution. Germline lookup yields CDR1 SGHRS and CDR2 YFSETQ. V lost 4 bases and J lost 5; bases outside the gene matches: 7. CDR3 length equals 14 residues.

Input material: PBMCs or T cells enriched from blood (not recorded which). The chain carries TRBV5-1 and TRBJ1-2, with 8 positions matching TRBD1. The receptor comes from a man aged 25 to 40 who had recovered from COVID-19. The DNA of the CDR3 is TGCGCCAGCAGCGACGGACAGGGACGATATGGCTACACCTTC. As protein: CASSDGQGRYGYTF.